One and the same sample provided the 10 T cell receptor beta chains below, sequenced in a study of T-cell memory formation after mild COVID-19 (dated by TCRdb to 2020 to 2022). Receptors were amplified or captured by 5' RACE. Sequenced using an Illumina NovaSeq 6000. TCRdb itself trimmed the public reads at Q25 with fastp, ran MiXCR and retained productive beta chains. CDR3 protein sequences are deduplicated, and each keeps its most common genes and DNA. The sample has 130,000 to 150,000 distinct CDR3 sequences on record, 15% to 20% of them singletons. 2% to 2.5% of the sample rests with the top ten. Sequences were obtained from PBMCs or a T cell subset sorted from them (not recorded which). The receptors shown here come from an adult woman who had mild COVID-19 (a few samples of this study predate the infection). The sample titles of this study are shuffled in the database, so cell type and time point are left out; the donor was told from shared clones.

The chain has TRBV7-8 and TRBJ2-3, with D perhaps TRBD2 (6 bases). Trimming pared 4 bases from V and 0 bases from J, leaving 11 bases between. There are 15 residues in the CDR3. Germline loops: CDR1 SGHVS, CDR2 FQNEAQ. The CDR3 protein is CASSSYGRSTDTQYF. CDR3 nucleotides: TGTGCCAGCAGCTCGTACGGGAGAAGCACAGATACGCAGTATTTT.

This chain uses TRBV5-1 with TRBJ2-7; D remains unclear. V lost 2 bases to trimming and J lost 4 bases, with 13 bases between them. Germline values: CDR1 SGHRS, CDR2 YFSETQ. This CDR3 region has 14 residues. Here the CDR3 reads CASSFSEPPYEQYF. The CDR3 nucleotides are TGCGCCAGCAGCTTCAGCGAGCCCCCTTACGAGCAGTACTTC.

This clonotype was counted only a few times. The chain is built from TRBV4-1 and TRBJ2-1, with D perhaps being TRBD1 or TRBD2 (5 bases each). The germline V and J ends were trimmed by 0 bases and 8 bases, with 5 bases remaining between them. This CDR3 has 12 residues. The germline V gene encodes CDR1 MGHRA and CDR2 YSYEKL. The CDR3 is CASSQEGDEQFF. DNA for the CDR3: TGCGCCAGCAGCCAAGAGGGGGATGAGCAGTTCTTC.

This clonotype has a handful of counts. This chain links TRBV29-1 with TRBJ1-1; D is uncertain. This CDR3 has 15 amino acids. The ends were cut back, 1 base at V and 6 bases at J, with 18 bases in the middle. CDR1 and CDR2 (germline): SQVTM, ANQGSEA. The CDR3 DNA reads as TGCAGCGTTGAAGGGCGGGGTGTGCAGATCCCTGAAGCTTTCTTT. Translation: CSVEGRGVQIPEAFF.

This clonotype was counted between two and nine times. This sequence joins TRBV15 and TRBJ2-7; the match to TRBD1 covers 8 bases. The CDR3 runs 15 residues. Germline assignment: CDR1 LNHNV and CDR2 YYDKDF (reference sequence). V dropped 4 bases and J dropped 4; count of bases not matched to a gene: 9. CDR3 amino acids: CATSITGTGDYEQYF. The CDR3 DNA reads as TGTGCCACCAGCATCACCGGGACAGGCGATTACGAGCAGTACTTC.

This clonotype has a count of ten or more. This chain links TRBV7-3 with TRBJ2-7; 8 bases line up with TRBD1. Trimming took 3 bases from V and 7 from J; bases not matched to a gene: 5. This CDR3 is built from 13 residues. CDR1 and CDR2 (germline): SGHTA, FQGTGA. The CDR3 DNA is TGTGCCAGCAGCTTGACAGGGGCTCGTGAGCAGTACTTC. Amino acids: CASSLTGAREQYF.

This clonotype has ten or more counts. The gene calls are TRBV5-1 and TRBJ2-7; D is uncertain. CDR1 and CDR2 from the germline V gene are SGHRS and YFSETQ. CDR3 length equals 13 residues. Trimming took off 2 bases at V and 0 bases at J, with 6 bases between the two ends. The chain's CDR3 is CASSLTASYEQYF. Here the CDR3 DNA reads TGCGCCAGCAGCTTAACAGCCTCCTACGAGCAGTACTTC.

This clonotype was observed a handful of times. One end of the junction is discordant with germline, which a read error may explain. V is TRBV5-1 and J is TRBJ1-2; D gene ambiguous. Germline CDR1 and CDR2: SGHRS and YFSETQ. The CDR3 contains 13 residues. This chain's CDR3 is CASTLVEGYGYTF. As DNA, the CDR3 is TGCGCCAGCACCTTGGTAGAGGGATATGGCTACACCTTC.

This clonotype was observed a handful of times. V usage is TRBV7-9 and J usage is TRBJ1-2; 7 positions match TRBD1. The germline V gene has CDR1 SEHNR and CDR2 FQNEAQ (reference sequence). Trimming at V came to 5 bases and at J to 5 bases, leaving 5 bases not matched to a gene. There are 13 residues in the CDR3. CDR3 sequence (DNA): TGTGCCAGCAGCCCCGGGACAGAGTATGGCTACACCTTC. This gives the protein CASSPGTEYGYTF.

The chain combines TRBV7-9 with TRBJ2-1; D is unclear. The V and J ends lost 5 bases and 10 bases respectively, with 9 bases between them. This CDR3 is 11 amino acids long. CDR1 and CDR2 (germline): SEHNR, FQNEAQ (reference sequence). CDR3: CASSIAYEQFF. DNA for the CDR3: TGTGCCAGCAGCATCGCATACGAGCAGTTCTTC.